This T cell receptor beta chain was captured in a study of beta chain features in type 1 diabetes. The study's findings and limits: In these data, an HLA type influence on TCRB rearrangement remained unresolved.

About this clone: The antigen is not known.

CDR1 and CDR2 (germline): SGHTA, FQGNSA. V lost 5 bases to trimming and J lost 9 bases, with 19 bases between them. The CDR3 spans 14 residues. Of the isolated RNA, all was reverse transcribed, and so the sequenced material was expressed TCRB transcripts. Repertoires were generated with immunoSEQ multiplex PCR, while TCRdb's copy carries only in-frame clones and drops some. The table includes roughly 140,000 clones, 8.5% to 14% detected once. The receptor comes from a man between 18 and 29 years old in good health. Sequencing was carried out using central memory CD4+ T cells from blood. The rearrangement links TRBV7-2 to TRBJ1-2; D unclear. CDR3 region: CASSPGILGTSYTF. Here the CDR3 DNA reads TGTGCCAGCAGCCCAGGAATCCTGGGTACGAGCTACACCTTC. The full variable domain, with the rest looked up from reference TRBV7-2 and TRBJ1-2, is GAGVSQSPSNKVTEKGKDVELRCDPISGHTALYWYRQSLGQGLEFLIYFQGNSAPDKSGLPSDRFSAERTGGSVSTLTIQRTQQEDSAVYLCASSPGILGTSYTFGSGTRLTVV.